The sequence of this T cell receptor beta chain was determined in a study of control samples from healthy donors and cancer patients. Assay used: immunoSEQ multiplex PCR; TCRdb lists only in-frame clones, some missing. The sample lists roughly 130,000 clones, about 85% occurring once. Trimming cost V 6 bases and J 2 bases; bases outside gene matches: 3. The germline gives CDR1 LNHDA, CDR2 SQIVND (reference sequence). The CDR3 is 13 amino acids. This chain joins TRBV19 and TRBJ2-5; 7 nucleotides align to TRBD1. Source material: blood. This sequence was found in a woman aged 25-40 years in good health. CDR3 residues: CASRGQSQETQYF. CDR3 bases: TGTGCCAGTAGGGGACAGAGTCAAGAGACCCAGTACTTC.